One and the same sample provided the 21 T cell receptor beta chains below, sequenced in a study of shared clonotypes between healthy human individuals. This table comes from immunoSEQ multiplex PCR, and its TCRdb copy is limited to in-frame clones, with some not included. The sample lists approximately 1.1 million clones, around 78% occurring once. The sample comprised memory CD4+ T cells from PBMCs. This sample's subset: CD45RA-negative fraction. The receptors were gathered from a man between 18 and 35 years old in good health. Some clones in this sample may be carry-over from other donors' samples.

The chain joins TRBV27 to TRBJ2-2; a possible D gene is TRBD1 (7 bases). V was clipped by 6 bases and J by 5 bases, with 16 bases between them. The length of the CDR3 is 15 residues. Germline V CDR1 and CDR2: MNHEY, SMNVEV (reference sequence). For the CDR3, the DNA is TGTGCCAGCAGGCTGCGGGACAGTAGGACCGGGGAGCTGTTTTTT. It yields the protein CASRLRDSRTGELFF.

The rearrangement joins TRBV10-3 to TRBJ1-3; weak D call: TRBD1 (5 bases). Germline V gene lookup returns CDR1 ENHRY and CDR2 SYGVKD. CDR3 length: 14 amino acids. Between the trimmed V and J ends, which lost 8 bases and 2 bases, there was a span of 13 bases. The CDR3 region has the DNA TGTGCCATCGGCTCGAAGGGACCTGGAAACACCATATATTTT. Residues: CAIGSKGPGNTIYF.

V and J are TRBV28 and TRBJ1-1; a weak D match, TRBD1 (6 bases). The CDR3 is 12 amino acids. The V end was cut by 4 bases, the J end by 8 bases, with 11 bases between. Germline V CDR1 and CDR2: MDHEN, SYDVKM. The CDR3 loop is CASSSLGQEAFF. The CDR3 DNA follows: TGTGCCAGCAGTTCGCTAGGACAGGAAGCTTTCTTT.

The rearrangement uses TRBV4-2 and TRBJ2-3; TRBD2 matches 10 bases. This CDR3 comprises 17 residues. After removal of 3 bases from V and 7 bases from J, the junction contained 13 bases not matched to a gene. Per the germline V gene, CDR1 is LGHNA and CDR2 is YNFKEQ. DNA for the CDR3: TGTGCCAGCAGCCATGCCAGAAGCGGGAGGGGGAGAAATACGCAGTATTTT. It translates to CASSHARSGRGRNTQYF.

The chain uses TRBV2 and TRBJ2-5; 8 bases match TRBD2. The J segment lost 4 bases and the V segment lost 10 bases, leaving 11 bases of the junction unmatched. The CDR3 is 14 residues long. CDR1 is SNHLY and CDR2 is FYNNEI in the germline V gene. In nucleotides, the CDR3 is TGTGCCACCAGCAGGCGGGAGGTTGGAGAGACCCAGTACTTC. Translation: CATSRREVGETQYF.

This rearrangement joins TRBV18 to TRBJ1-3; D unclear. The V end lost 2 bases, the J end lost 0 bases, and 11 bases lay between the germline ends. The CDR3 contains 16 residues. Germline lookup yields CDR1 KGHSH and CDR2 LQKENI. As DNA, the CDR3 is TGTGCCAGCTCACCAAGGAACCCGAACTCTGGAAACACCATATATTTT. Amino acid sequence: CASSPRNPNSGNTIYF.

This chain uses TRBV5-1 with TRBJ2-1; D perhaps matches TRBD2 (5 bases). Deletions cut 1 base from V and 10 bases from J, with 15 bases between. The germline gives CDR1 SGHRS, CDR2 YFSETQ. This CDR3 is 14 amino acids long. CDR3 in amino acids: CASSLLPDLPEQFF. CDR3 bases: TGCGCCAGCAGCTTGCTTCCGGACTTACCAGAGCAGTTCTTC.

A few counts support this clone. This chain connects TRBV20-1 to TRBJ2-1; tentative D call: TRBD2 (5 bases). This CDR3 spans 10 amino acids. V was shortened by 4 bases and J by 8 bases, with 6 bases between the two germline ends. The germline CDR1 and CDR2 sequences are DFQATT and SNEGSKA (reference sequence). CDR3 in DNA: TGCAGTGCTAACGGGGATGAGCAGTTCTTC. Translated: CSANGDEQFF.

There are a few counts of this clone. A read error is possible here, since a much larger clone lies one base away. The CDR3 does not end in the conserved phenylalanine or tryptophan, so this is likely a read error. The CDR3 DNA reads as TGTGCCAGCAGCGGACAGCACTCCCAGTATTCT. It codes for CASSGQHSQYS. The gene calls are TRBV28 and TRBJ2-3, with a possible D match to TRBD1 (6 bases). With 6 bases removed from V and 12 bases from J, the gap between germline ends came to 13 bases. The CDR3 extends over 11 amino acids. Germline V gene data show CDR1 as MDHEN and CDR2 as SYDVKM.

The chain has TRBV27 and TRBJ2-3; maybe TRBD2 (6 bases). The CDR3 runs 16 residues. Germline assignment: CDR1 MNHEY and CDR2 SMNVEV (reference sequence). V lost 2 bases to trimming and J lost 1 base, with 13 bases between them. The CDR3 protein is CASSLDMGGGTDTQYF. CDR3 in DNA: TGTGCCAGCAGTTTAGATATGGGGGGAGGCACAGATACGCAGTATTTT.

This chain links TRBV19 with TRBJ2-1, with D possibly TRBD2 on 5 matching bases. The CDR3 extends over 17 amino acids. Trimming cost V 3 bases and J 0 bases, with 15 bases left between them. Germline V CDR1 and CDR2: LNHDA, SQIVND (reference sequence). CDR3 region: CASSISPRRSSYNEQFF. The CDR3 region has the DNA TGTGCCAGTAGTATTTCCCCGCGGAGGAGCTCCTACAATGAGCAGTTCTTC.

The rearrangement joins TRBV28 to TRBJ2-7; D call uncertain. Trimming shortened V by 8 bases and J by 9 bases, and 14 bases separated the two germline ends. The germline CDR1 and CDR2 sequences are MDHEN and SYDVKM. This CDR3 region has 11 residues. CDR3 nucleotide sequence: TGTGCCAGCGACGGGCTCGGCGTGCAGTACTTC. This codes for CASDGLGVQYF.

Note on this clone: The same CDR3 arises from other DNA sequences in this sample as well. The chain combines TRBV5-1 with TRBJ2-5, with 8 bases that match TRBD1. V lost 3 bases, J lost 2 bases, and 3 bases stayed unmatched. The CDR3 sequence is 14 residues long. The germline gives CDR1 SGHRS, CDR2 YFSETQ. The CDR3 DNA reads as TGCGCCAGCAGCTCTCGGACAGGGCAAGAGACCCAGTACTTC. This encodes CASSSRTGQETQYF.

A few counts support this clone. The V and J genes are TRBV6-6 and TRBJ2-3, with TRBD2 matching over 8 bases. The CDR3 extends over 13 amino acids. CDR1 is MNHNY, CDR2 SVGAGI, per germline (reference sequence). Germline trimming cut 6 bases from V and 8 bases from J; bases unmatched to any gene: 7. The CDR3 loop reads CASRSGSEGTQYF. CDR3 DNA: TGTGCCAGCAGAAGCGGGAGTGAAGGTACGCAGTATTTT.

The chain links TRBV29-1 to TRBJ1-2; a possible D gene is TRBD1 (5 bases). The CDR3 length is 15 residues. The germline V gene encodes CDR1 SQVTM and CDR2 ANQGSEA. Trimming removed 2 bases at V and 6 bases at J, with 19 bases between. CDR3 in amino acids: CSVERGKRGRDGYTF. CDR3 DNA sequence: TGCAGCGTTGAACGGGGAAAAAGGGGTCGAGATGGCTACACCTTC.

Only one count was recorded for this clone. V usage is TRBV27 and J usage is TRBJ1-2, with 8 positions matching TRBD1. Trimming removed 5 bases from V and 4 bases from J; junction bases left unmatched: 9. Germline V CDR1 and CDR2: MNHEY, SMNVEV (reference sequence). The CDR3 runs to 15 residues. CDR3 in DNA: TGTGCCAGCAGTCCAAACGACAGGGGAACCTATGGCTACACCTTC. It encodes CASSPNDRGTYGYTF.

This chain uses TRBV2 with TRBJ1-4; D is possibly TRBD1 (5 bases). Germline loops: CDR1 SNHLY, CDR2 FYNNEI. The CDR3 totals 14 residues. Trimming took off 0 bases at V and 7 bases at J, with 9 bases between the two ends. The CDR3: CASSEARGVEKLFF. The CDR3 DNA reads as TGTGCCAGCAGTGAAGCAAGAGGGGTTGAAAAACTGTTTTTT.

The J gene is TRBJ2-7, the V gene TRBV7-6; D is undetermined. CDR1 and CDR2 from the germline V gene are SGHVS and FNYEAQ. The CDR3 is made up of 16 amino acids. Trimming cost V 1 base and J 2 bases, with 15 bases left between them. The CDR3 DNA reads as TGTGCCAGCAGCTTAGGTGTTGCGTACTCCCCCTACGAGCAGTACTTC. This sequence encodes CASSLGVAYSPYEQYF.

This clone was seen once. The chain is built from TRBV5-4 and TRBJ1-1, with D hard to call. V dropped 4 bases and J dropped 0 bases, with 7 bases sitting between them. This CDR3 comprises 13 residues. Germline V gene data show CDR1 as SGHNT and CDR2 as YYREEE (reference sequence). The CDR3 is CASSRQMNTEAFF. The DNA of the CDR3 is TGTGCCAGCAGCCGCCAGATGAACACTGAAGCTTTCTTT.

V usage is TRBV5-1 and J usage is TRBJ2-7; maybe TRBD1 (6 bases). The V end lost 1 base, the J end lost 2 bases, and 10 bases lay between the germline ends. Germline V CDR1 and CDR2: SGHRS, YFSETQ. The CDR3 has 14 amino acids. CDR3 nucleotide sequence: TGCGCCAGCAGCTTGCAGGGGCAGACCTACGAGCAGTACTTC. As protein: CASSLQGQTYEQYF.

The V and J genes are TRBV27 and TRBJ1-1; TRBD1 agrees at 8 bases. CDR3 size: 13 residues. CDR1 and CDR2 from the germline V gene are MNHEY and SMNVEV (reference sequence). Unmatched junction bases numbered 9, after V lost 5 bases and J lost 10 bases. DNA for the CDR3: TGTGCCAGCAGTCCATATGGACAGGGAAGAGCTTTCTTT. Translation: CASSPYGQGRAFF.